Listed here are 4 T cell receptor beta chains from one sample, sequenced in a study of shared clonotypes between healthy human individuals (dated by TCRdb to the early 2020s). The library was obtained by the immunoSEQ multiplex PCR assay. Drawn from immuneACCESS, this table holds only the in-frame rearrangements with V and J called that TCRdb kept. Clones are partly lost; checked studies trace under half to an unresolved V gene and leave the rest unexplained. The sample table lists over 2 million clones, under 95% of them with a count of one. The leading ten clones occupy about 0.41% of the sample. What was sequenced was naive CD4+ T cells from PBMCs. According to the study, the label for this sample's cell subset or site signals: CD45RA+ positively selected. These TCRs come from a man aged 18-30 years in good health. Some clones in this sample may be carry-over from other donors' samples.

As for this clone: This sample also contains other DNA sequences that code for the same CDR3. This chain connects TRBV19 to TRBJ1-5; no clear D. Germline lookup yields CDR1 LNHDA and CDR2 SQIVND (reference sequence). This CDR3 contains 12 residues. V gave up 3 bases and J gave up 4 bases, with 4 bases separating them. In nucleotides, the CDR3 is TGTGCCAGTAGTATTAGGAATCAGCCCCAGCATTTT. Translated: CASSIRNQPQHF.

The chain recombines TRBV11-2 with TRBJ2-7, with D unresolved. This CDR3 region has 13 residues. The V and J ends lost 1 base and 6 bases respectively, with 10 bases between them. Germline V gene lookup returns CDR1 SGHAT and CDR2 FQNNGV. CDR3 region: CASSLGVGREQYF. For the CDR3, the DNA is TGTGCCAGCAGCTTAGGAGTAGGGCGCGAGCAGTACTTC. The full variable domain, rest sourced from reference TRBV11-2 and TRBJ2-7, is EAGVAQSPRYKIIEKRQSVAFWCNPISGHATLYWYQQILGQGPKLLIQFQNNGVVDDSQLPKDRFSAERLKGVDSTLKIQPAKLEDSAVYLCASSLGVGREQYFGPGTRLTVT.

This clone has only a few counts. The chain combines TRBV7-3 with TRBJ2-7; 10 nucleotides line up with TRBD2. This CDR3 region has 15 residues. The germline V gene has CDR1 SGHTA and CDR2 FQGTGA. V trimming: 2 bases; J trimming: 6 bases; junction bases outside the gene matches: 7. The chain's CDR3 is CASSLGLAGVAEQYF. In DNA form, the CDR3 reads TGTGCCAGCAGCTTAGGGCTAGCGGGAGTTGCCGAGCAGTACTTC.

The CDR3 DNA is TGTGCCAGCAGCCGAAGCGGTACCTCCTACAATGAGCAGTTCTTC. This sequence encodes CASSRSGTSYNEQFF. V usage is TRBV5-6 and J usage is TRBJ2-1, with D possibly matching TRBD2 (5 bases). The CDR3 is 15 residues long. Germline V lookup: CDR1 SGHDT, CDR2 YYEEEE. Trimming removed 4 bases at V and 0 bases at J, with 11 bases between.